The clone carrying this T cell receptor (beta chain) has a handful of counts. The target antigen is unknown. Each CDR3 protein gets one entry after TCRdb re-called the 5' RACE reads with MiXCR. Of fewer than 250,000 distinct CDR3 sequences listed, around 30% are singletons. This CDR3 has 17 amino acids. Trimming cost V 2 bases and J 2 bases; bases outside gene matches: 7. These data are taken from a study of T-cell memory formation after mild COVID-19. Study conclusions and caveats: That cross-reactive memory joined was suggested by some responding clones appearing in pre-infection memory.

V usage is TRBV12-3 or TRBV12-4 and J usage is TRBJ2-3; 10 nucleotides line up with TRBD1. The source material was PBMCs or a T cell subset sorted from them (not recorded which). The origin of this receptor is an adult woman who had mild COVID-19 (a few samples of this study predate the infection). Cell type and time point are not known. CDR3 protein: CASSLWPTGGPTDTQYF. The CDR3 DNA reads TGTGCCAGCAGTTTATGGCCGACAGGGGGCCCCACAGATACGCAGTATTTT.